This TCR beta chain was obtained from a study of T cell responses to AZD1222 COVID-19 vaccine. Method: immunoSEQ multiplex PCR; TCRdb's copy keeps in-frame clones and lacks some. The sample has over 85,000 clones; roughly 89% are singletons. As concerns this clone: Antigen: not known.

Some second doses came at about 4 weeks and others at about 12 weeks; these were pooled. Overall study findings and caveats: Spike-wide coverage was observed for vaccine-associated CD4 TCRs, with dominant responses at 160-218 and 743-854. Reportedly, nearly half the spike-specific TCRs target unmutated variant regions.

Trimming stripped 1 base from V and 7 bases from J, with 11 bases between. The CDR3 runs 14 residues. The germline V gene encodes CDR1 SGHVS and CDR2 FQNEAQ. The chain couples TRBV7-8 to TRBJ1-5, with D uncertain. This sample comprised peripheral blood, obtained 28 days after the second AZD1222 dose. This receptor was taken from an adult who received the AZD1222 COVID-19 vaccine. CDR3 sequence: CASSLVPFTQPQHF. The DNA of the CDR3 is TGTGCCAGCAGCTTAGTTCCGTTTACCCAGCCCCAGCATTTT.